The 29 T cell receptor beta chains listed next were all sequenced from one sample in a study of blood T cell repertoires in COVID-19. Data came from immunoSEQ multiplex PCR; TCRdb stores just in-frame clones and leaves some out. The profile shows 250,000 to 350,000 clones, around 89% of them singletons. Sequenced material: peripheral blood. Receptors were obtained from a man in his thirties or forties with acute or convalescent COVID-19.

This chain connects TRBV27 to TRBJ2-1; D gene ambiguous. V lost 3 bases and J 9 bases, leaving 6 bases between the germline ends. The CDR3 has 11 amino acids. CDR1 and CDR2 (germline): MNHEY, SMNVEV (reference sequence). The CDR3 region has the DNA TGTGCCAGCAGTTTGGGCAGTGAGCAGTTCTTC. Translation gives CASSLGSEQFF.

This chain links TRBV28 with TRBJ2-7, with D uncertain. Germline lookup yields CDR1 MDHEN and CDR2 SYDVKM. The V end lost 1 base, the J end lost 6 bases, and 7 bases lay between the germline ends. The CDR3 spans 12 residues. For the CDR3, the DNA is TGTGCCAGCAGTTTATTTCCCCGCGAGCAGTACTTC. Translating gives CASSLFPREQYF.

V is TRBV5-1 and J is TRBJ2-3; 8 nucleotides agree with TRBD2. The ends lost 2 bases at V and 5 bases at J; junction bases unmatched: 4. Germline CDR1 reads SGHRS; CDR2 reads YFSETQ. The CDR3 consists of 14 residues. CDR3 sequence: CASSFGRAVDTQYF. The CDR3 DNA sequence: TGCGCCAGCAGCTTCGGGAGGGCCGTAGATACGCAGTATTTT. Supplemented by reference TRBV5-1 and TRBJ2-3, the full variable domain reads KAGVTQTPRYLIKTRGQQVTLSCSPISGHRSVSWYQQTPGQGLQFLFEYFSETQRNKGNFPGRFSGRQFSNSRSEMNVSTLELGDSALYLCASSFGRAVDTQYFGPGTRLTVL.

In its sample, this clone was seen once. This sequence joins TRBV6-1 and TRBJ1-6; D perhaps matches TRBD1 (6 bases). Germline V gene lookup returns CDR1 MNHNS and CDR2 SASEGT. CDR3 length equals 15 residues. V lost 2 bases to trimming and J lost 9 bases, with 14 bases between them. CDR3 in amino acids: CASSERRGAGSPLHF. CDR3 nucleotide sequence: TGTGCCAGCAGTGAAAGGCGGGGGGCAGGTTCACCCCTCCACTTT.

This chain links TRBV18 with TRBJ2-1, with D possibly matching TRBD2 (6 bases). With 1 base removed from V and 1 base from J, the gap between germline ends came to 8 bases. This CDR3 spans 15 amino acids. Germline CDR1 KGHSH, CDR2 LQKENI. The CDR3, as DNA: TGTGCCAGCTCACCACTCGGGAGTTCCTACAATGAGCAGTTCTTC. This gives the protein CASSPLGSSYNEQFF.

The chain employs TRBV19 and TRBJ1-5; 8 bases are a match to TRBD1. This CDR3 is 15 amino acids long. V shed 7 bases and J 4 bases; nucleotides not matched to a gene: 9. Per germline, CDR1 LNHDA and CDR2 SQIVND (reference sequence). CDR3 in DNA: TGTGCCAGTAATACTGGACAGGGCACTAATCAGCCCCAGCATTTT. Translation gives CASNTGQGTNQPQHF.

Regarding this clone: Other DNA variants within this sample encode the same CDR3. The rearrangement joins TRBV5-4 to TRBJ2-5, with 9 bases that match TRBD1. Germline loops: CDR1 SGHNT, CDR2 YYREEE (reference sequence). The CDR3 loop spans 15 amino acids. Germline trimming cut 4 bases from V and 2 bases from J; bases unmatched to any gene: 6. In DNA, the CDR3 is TGTGCCAGCAGCCTGGGACAGGGCGGACAAGAGACCCAGTACTTC. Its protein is CASSLGQGGQETQYF.

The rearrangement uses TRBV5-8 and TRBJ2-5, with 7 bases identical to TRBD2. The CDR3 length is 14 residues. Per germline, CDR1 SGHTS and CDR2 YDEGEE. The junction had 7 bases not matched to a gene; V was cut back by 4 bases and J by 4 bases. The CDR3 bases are TGTGCCAGCAGCCGTGGGGGACTACCAGAGACCCAGTACTTC. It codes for CASSRGGLPETQYF.

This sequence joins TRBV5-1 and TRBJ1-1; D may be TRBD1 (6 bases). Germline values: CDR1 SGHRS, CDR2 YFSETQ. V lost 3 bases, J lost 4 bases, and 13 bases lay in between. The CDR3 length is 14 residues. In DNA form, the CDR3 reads TGCGCCAGCAGCTCGGAATCAGGGGCCACTGAAGCTTTCTTT. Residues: CASSSESGATEAFF.

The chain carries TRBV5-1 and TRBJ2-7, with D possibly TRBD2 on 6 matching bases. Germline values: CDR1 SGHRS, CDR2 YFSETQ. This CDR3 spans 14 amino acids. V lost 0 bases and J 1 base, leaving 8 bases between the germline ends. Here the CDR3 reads CASSLAGVSYEQYF. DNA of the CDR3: TGCGCCAGCAGCTTGGCGGGGGTTTCCTACGAGCAGTACTTC.

The CDR3 is CASSQDPISRGQETQYF. The CDR3 nucleotides read TGCGCCAGCAGCCAAGATCCTATCAGCAGGGGCCAAGAGACCCAGTACTTC. The V call is TRBV4-1, the J call TRBJ2-5, with D perhaps matching TRBD1 (6 bases). CDR3 length equals 17 residues. CDR1 and CDR2 (germline): MGHRA, YSYEKL. Trimming removed 0 bases at V and 1 base at J, with 15 bases between.

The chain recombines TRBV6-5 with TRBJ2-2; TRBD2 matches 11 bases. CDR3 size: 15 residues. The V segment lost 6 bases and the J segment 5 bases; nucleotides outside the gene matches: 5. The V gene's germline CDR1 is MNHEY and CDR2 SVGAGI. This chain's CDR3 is CASSLGLAVTGELFF. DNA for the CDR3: TGTGCCAGCAGCCTGGGACTAGCGGTTACCGGGGAGCTGTTTTTT.

DNA for the CDR3: TGTGCCAGCACCCTGAGAAGTACAGGTCCTTATGGCTACACCTTC. Its translation: CASTLRSTGPYGYTF. V gene TRBV27 combines with J gene TRBJ1-2; TRBD1 is a possible D gene (5 bases). The CDR3 loop spans 15 amino acids. Germline-derived CDR1 and CDR2 are MNHEY and SMNVEV (reference sequence). The V and J ends lost 7 bases and 5 bases respectively, with 20 bases between them.

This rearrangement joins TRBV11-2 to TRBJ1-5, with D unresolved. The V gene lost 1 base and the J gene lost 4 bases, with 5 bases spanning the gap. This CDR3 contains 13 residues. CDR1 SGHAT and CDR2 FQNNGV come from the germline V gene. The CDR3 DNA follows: TGTGCCAGCAGCTTAGCGAGAAATCAGCCCCAGCATTTT. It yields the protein CASSLARNQPQHF.

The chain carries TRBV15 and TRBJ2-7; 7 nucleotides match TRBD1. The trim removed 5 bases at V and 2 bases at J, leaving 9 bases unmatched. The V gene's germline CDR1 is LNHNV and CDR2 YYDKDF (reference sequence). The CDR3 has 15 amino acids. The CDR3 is CATSSDRATTYEQYF. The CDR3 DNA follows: TGTGCCACCAGCTCCGACAGGGCGACTACCTACGAGCAGTACTTC. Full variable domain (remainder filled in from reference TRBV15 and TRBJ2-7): DAMVIQNPRYQVTQFGKPVTLSCSQTLNHNVMYWYQQKSSQAPKLLFHYYDKDFNNEADTPDNFQSRRPNTSFCFLDIRSPGLGDTAMYLCATSSDRATTYEQYFGPGTRLTVT.

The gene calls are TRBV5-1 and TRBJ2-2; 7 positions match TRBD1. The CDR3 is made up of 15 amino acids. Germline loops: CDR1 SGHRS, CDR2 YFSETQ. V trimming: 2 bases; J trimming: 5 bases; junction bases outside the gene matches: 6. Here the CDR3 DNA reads TGCGCCAGCAGCTTAACGGACAGGACAACCGGGGAGCTGTTTTTT. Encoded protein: CASSLTDRTTGELFF. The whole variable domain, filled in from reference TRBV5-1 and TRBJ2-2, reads KAGVTQTPRYLIKTRGQQVTLSCSPISGHRSVSWYQQTPGQGLQFLFEYFSETQRNKGNFPGRFSGRQFSNSRSEMNVSTLELGDSALYLCASSLTDRTTGELFFGEGSRLTVL.

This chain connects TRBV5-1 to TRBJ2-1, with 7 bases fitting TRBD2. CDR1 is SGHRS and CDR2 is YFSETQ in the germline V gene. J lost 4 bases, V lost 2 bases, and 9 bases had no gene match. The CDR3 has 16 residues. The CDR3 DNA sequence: TGCGCCAGCAGCTTTGGGACTGCCGGGGGGTACAATGAGCAGTTCTTC. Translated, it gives CASSFGTAGGYNEQFF.

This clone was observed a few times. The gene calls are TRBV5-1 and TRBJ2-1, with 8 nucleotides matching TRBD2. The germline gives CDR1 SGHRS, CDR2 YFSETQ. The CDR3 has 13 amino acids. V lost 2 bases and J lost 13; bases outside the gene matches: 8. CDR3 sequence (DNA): TGCGCCAGCAGCTTAGAGCGGGAGTTTTTACAGTTCTTC. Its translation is CASSLEREFLQFF.

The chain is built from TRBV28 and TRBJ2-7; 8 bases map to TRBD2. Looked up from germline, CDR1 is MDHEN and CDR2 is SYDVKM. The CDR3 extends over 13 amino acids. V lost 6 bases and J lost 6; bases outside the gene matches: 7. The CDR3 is CASRPGGLGEQYF. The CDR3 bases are TGTGCCAGCAGACCGGGGGGGCTCGGCGAGCAGTACTTC. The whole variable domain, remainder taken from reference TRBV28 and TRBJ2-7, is DVKVTQSSRYLVKRTGEKVFLECVQDMDHENMFWYRQDPGLGLRLIYFSYDVKMKEKGDIPEGYSVSREKKERFSLILESASTNQTSMYLCASRPGGLGEQYFGPGTRLTVT.

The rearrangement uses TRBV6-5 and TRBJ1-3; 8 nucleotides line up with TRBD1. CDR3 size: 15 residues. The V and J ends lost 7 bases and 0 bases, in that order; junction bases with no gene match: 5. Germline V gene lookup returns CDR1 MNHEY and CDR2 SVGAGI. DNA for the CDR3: TGTGCCAGCAAACCAGACAGGGGCTCTGGAAACACCATATATTTT. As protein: CASKPDRGSGNTIYF.

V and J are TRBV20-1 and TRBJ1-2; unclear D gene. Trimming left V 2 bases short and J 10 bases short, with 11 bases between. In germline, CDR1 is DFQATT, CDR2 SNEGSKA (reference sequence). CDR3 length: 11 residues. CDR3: CSARYKTHYTF. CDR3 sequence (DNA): TGCAGTGCTAGATACAAGACTCACTACACCTTC.

In DNA, the CDR3 is TGTGCCAGCAGCCAAGGGGGACAGGCCCTTTGGCCCCAGCATTTT. This sequence encodes CASSQGGQALWPQHF. The chain combines TRBV3-1 (or the pseudogene TRBV3-2) with TRBJ1-5; 8 nucleotides agree with TRBD1. This CDR3 has 15 amino acids. Per the germline V gene, CDR1 is LGHDT and CDR2 is YNNKEL (reference sequence). Trimming removed 1 base from V and 9 bases from J; junction bases left unmatched: 8.

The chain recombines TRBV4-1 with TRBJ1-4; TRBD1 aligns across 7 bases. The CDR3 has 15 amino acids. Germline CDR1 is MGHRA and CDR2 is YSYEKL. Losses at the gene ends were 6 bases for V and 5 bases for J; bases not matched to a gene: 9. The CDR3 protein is CASSTSGTANEKLFF. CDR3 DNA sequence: TGCGCCAGCAGTACTTCCGGGACAGCCAATGAAAAACTGTTTTTT.

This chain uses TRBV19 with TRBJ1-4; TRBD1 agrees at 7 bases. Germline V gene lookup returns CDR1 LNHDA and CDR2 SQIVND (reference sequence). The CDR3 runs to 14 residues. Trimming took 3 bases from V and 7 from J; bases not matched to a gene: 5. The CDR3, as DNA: TGTGCCAGTAGTATTGGCAGGGGGAGTGAAAAACTGTTTTTT. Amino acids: CASSIGRGSEKLFF.

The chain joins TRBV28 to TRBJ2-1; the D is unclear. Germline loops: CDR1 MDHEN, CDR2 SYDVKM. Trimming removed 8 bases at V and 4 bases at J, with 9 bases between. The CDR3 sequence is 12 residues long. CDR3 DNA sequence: TGTGCCAGCGGGCTTATTTACAATGAGCAGTTCTTC. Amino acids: CASGLIYNEQFF.

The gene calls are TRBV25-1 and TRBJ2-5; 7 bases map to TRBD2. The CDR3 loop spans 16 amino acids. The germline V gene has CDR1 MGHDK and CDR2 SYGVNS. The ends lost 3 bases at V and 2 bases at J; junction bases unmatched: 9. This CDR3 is CASSDWGRGGQETQYF. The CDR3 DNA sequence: TGTGCCAGCAGTGATTGGGGGAGGGGAGGTCAAGAGACCCAGTACTTC.

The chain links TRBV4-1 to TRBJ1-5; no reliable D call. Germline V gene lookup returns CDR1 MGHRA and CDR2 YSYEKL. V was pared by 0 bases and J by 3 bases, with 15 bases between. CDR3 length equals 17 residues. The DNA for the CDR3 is TGCGCCAGCAGCCAAGATTGCGGGCCAGGTAACAATCAGCCCCAGCATTTT. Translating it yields CASSQDCGPGNNQPQHF.

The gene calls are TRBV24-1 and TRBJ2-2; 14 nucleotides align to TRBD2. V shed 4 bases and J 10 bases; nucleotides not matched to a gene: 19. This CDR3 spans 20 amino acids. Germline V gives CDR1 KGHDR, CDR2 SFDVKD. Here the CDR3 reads CATSDPSGTSGRGGSVELFF. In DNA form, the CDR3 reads TGTGCCACCAGTGACCCCAGCGGGACTAGCGGGAGAGGGGGTTCGGTGGAGCTGTTTTTT.

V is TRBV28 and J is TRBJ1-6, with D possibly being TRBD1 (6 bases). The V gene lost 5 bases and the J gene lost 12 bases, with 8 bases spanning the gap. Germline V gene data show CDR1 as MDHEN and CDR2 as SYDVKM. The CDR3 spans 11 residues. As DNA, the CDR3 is TGTGCCAGCAGTAAAGGGGGACCCCTCCACTTT. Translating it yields CASSKGGPLHF.